Described below is a single T cell receptor beta chain sequence and its context. Antigen unknown. Trimming pared 3 bases from V and 8 bases from J, leaving 17 bases between. Germline-derived CDR1 and CDR2 are LNHDA and SQIVND (reference sequence). The CDR3 contains 15 residues. In the PCR, 60 Vbeta and 13 Jbeta primers were used. Sequenced by immunoSEQ multiplex PCR; TCRdb stores in-frame clones only, minus some. Of approximately 95,000 clones in the sample, 78% were seen once. The source of the sample is a study of cytomegalovirus exposure and HLA in healthy donors. Findings and caveats of the study: A likely sequencing artifact accounted for one observed cluster of highly shared sequence variants.

This chain joins TRBV19 and TRBJ2-1, with D possibly TRBD2 on 7 matching bases. The TCR sequence derives from a woman in her forties in good health and CMV-seropositive. Specimen: PBMCs. The DNA for the CDR3 is TGTGCCAGTAGTATTGAGGGGGAGGGCCCTTATGAGCAGTTCTTC. It codes for CASSIEGEGPYEQFF.